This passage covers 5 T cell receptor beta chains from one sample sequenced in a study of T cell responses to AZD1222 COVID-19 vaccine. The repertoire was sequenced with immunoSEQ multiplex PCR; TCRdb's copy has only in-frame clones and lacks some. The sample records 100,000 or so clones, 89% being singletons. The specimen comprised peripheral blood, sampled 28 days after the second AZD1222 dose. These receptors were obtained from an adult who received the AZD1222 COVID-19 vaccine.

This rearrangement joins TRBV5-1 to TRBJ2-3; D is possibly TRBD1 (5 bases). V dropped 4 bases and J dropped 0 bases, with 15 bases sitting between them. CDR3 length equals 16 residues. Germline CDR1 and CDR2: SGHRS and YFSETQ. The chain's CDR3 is CASSPTGSTSTDTQYF. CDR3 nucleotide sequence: TGCGCCAGCAGCCCTACAGGTTCTACTAGCACAGATACGCAGTATTTT.

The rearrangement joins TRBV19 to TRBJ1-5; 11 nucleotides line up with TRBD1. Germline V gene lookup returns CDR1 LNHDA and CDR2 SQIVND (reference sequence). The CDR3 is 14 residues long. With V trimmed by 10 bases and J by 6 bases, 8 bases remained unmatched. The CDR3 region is CATADRGLVQPQHF. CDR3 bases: TGTGCCACTGCGGACAGGGGGCTTGTTCAGCCCCAGCATTTT.

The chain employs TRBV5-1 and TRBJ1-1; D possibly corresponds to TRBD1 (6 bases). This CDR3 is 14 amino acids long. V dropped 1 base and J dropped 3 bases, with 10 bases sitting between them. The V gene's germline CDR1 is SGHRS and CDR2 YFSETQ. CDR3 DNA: TGCGCCAGCAGCTTGACAGGGTACGACACTGAAGCTTTCTTT. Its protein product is CASSLTGYDTEAFF.

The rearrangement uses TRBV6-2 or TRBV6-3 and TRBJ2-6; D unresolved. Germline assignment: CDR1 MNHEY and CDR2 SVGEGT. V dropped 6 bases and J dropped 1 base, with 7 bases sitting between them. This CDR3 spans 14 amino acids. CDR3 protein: CASSRLSGANVLTF. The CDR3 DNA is TGTGCCAGCAGCCGGTTATCTGGGGCCAACGTCCTGACTTTC.

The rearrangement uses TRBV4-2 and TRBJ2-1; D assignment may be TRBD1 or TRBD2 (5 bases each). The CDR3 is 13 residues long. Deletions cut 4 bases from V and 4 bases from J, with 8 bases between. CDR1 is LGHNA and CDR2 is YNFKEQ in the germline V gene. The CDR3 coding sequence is TGTGCCAGCAGCCGGGACCTATACAATGAGCAGTTCTTC. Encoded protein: CASSRDLYNEQFF.